This T cell receptor beta chain was sequenced in a study of blood T cell repertoires in COVID-19. Study-wide context: Samples taken during acute and convalescent COVID-19 were collected in the United States, Italy and Spain. The analysed material was cDNA or gDNA that came from T cells, B-cell-depleted T cells, or PBMCs.

Source study methods: Reference gene primers were amplified, and this amplification served to estimate nucleated cell counts. Assay: immunoSEQ multiplex PCR; the TCRdb copy retains only in-frame clones and omits some. That table supplies the V and J calls and clone size; D and trimming were determined from the DNA. The data hold some 150,000 clones, with roughly nine tenths observed a single time. Trimming removed 5 bases at V and 2 bases at J, with 14 bases between. The CDR3 has 15 residues. From germline, CDR1 is MNHEY and CDR2 SVGAGI. The rearrangement joins TRBV6-5 to TRBJ2-3; D may be TRBD2 (6 bases). This sequence was found in a woman aged 65 to 85 with acute or convalescent COVID-19. Sequenced sample: peripheral blood. CDR3 in amino acids: CASSTGEGFTDTQYF. CDR3 in DNA: TGTGCCAGCAGTACGGGAGAGGGATTCACAGATACGCAGTATTTT.